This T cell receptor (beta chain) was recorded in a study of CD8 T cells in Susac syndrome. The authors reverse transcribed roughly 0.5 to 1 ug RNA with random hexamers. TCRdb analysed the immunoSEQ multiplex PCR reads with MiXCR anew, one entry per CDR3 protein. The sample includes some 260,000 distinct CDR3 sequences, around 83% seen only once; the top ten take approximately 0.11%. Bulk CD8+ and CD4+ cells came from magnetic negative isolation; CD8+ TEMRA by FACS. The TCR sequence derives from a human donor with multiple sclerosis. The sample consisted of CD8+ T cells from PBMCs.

CDR3 sequence reads: CASGVKPLHF. For the CDR3, the DNA is TGTGCCAGCGGGGTCAAACCCCTCCACTTT. The V call is TRBV2, the J call TRBJ1-6; D not certain. This CDR3 is 10 amino acids long. From germline, CDR1 is SNHLY and CDR2 FYNNEI. Trimming cost V 8 bases and J 12 bases, with 8 bases left between them.